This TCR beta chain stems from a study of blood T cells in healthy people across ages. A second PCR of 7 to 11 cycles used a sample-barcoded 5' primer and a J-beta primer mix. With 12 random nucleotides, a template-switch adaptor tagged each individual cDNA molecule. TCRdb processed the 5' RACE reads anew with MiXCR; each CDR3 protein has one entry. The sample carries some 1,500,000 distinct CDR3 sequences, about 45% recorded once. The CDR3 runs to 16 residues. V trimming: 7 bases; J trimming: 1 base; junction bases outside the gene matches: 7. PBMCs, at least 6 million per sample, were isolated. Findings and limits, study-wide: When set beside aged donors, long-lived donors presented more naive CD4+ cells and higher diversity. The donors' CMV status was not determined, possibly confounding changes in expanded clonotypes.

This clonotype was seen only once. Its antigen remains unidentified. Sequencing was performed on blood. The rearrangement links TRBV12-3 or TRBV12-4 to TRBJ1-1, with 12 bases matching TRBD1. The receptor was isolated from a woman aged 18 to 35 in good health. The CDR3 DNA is TGTGCCAGCATTCGGAAGGGACAGGGGGCGAACACTGAAGCTTTCTTT. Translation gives CASIRKGQGANTEAFF.